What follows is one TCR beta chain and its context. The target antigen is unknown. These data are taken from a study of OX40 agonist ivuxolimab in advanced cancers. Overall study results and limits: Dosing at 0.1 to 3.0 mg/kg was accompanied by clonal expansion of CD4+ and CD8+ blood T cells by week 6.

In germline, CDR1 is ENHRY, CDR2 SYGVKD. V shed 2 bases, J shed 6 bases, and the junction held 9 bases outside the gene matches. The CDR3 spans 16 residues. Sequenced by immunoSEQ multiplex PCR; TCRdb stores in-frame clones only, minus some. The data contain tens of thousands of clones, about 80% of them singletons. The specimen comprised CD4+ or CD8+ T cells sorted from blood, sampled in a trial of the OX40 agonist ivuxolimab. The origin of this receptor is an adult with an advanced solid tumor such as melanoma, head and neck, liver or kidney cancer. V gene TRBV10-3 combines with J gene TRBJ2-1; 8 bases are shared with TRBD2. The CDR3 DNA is TGTGCCATCAGTGAGCGAACGGGGGGGGCCGGCAATGAGCAGTTCTTC. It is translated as CAISERTGGAGNEQFF.